Following are 19 T cell receptor beta chains from one sample sequenced in a study of blood T cell repertoires in COVID-19. The data were produced by immunoSEQ multiplex PCR, yet TCRdb's version contains in-frame clones alone and is incomplete. The sample shows 150,000 to 200,000 clones, approximately 90% of them seen only once. Material: peripheral blood. The source is a woman between 65 and 79 years old with COVID-19, enrolled during active disease.

The CDR3 loop is CASSFPSGAGGLLTGQYF. CDR3 coding DNA: TGTGCCAGCAGCTTCCCCTCTGGGGCAGGGGGCCTCCTAACGGGGCAGTACTTC. The V call is TRBV7-8, the J call TRBJ2-7; 8 nucleotides match TRBD1. Germline V gene sequence: CDR1 SGHVS, CDR2 FQNEAQ. This CDR3 spans 18 amino acids. V lost 3 bases to trimming and J lost 9 bases; unmatched junction nucleotides: 22.

This chain uses TRBV6-6 with TRBJ1-5; 8 positions match TRBD1. CDR1 is MNHNY, CDR2 SVGAGI, per germline (reference sequence). With V trimmed by 9 bases and J by 5 bases, 3 bases remained unmatched. The CDR3 consists of 12 residues. The DNA for the CDR3 is TGTGCCAGTAAACAGGGGGATCAGCCCCAGCATTTT. Protein sequence: CASKQGDQPQHF.

Only one count was recorded for this clone. The chain employs TRBV7-9 and TRBJ1-1; a possible D gene is TRBD1 (5 bases). Germline V CDR1 and CDR2: SEHNR, FQNEAQ (reference sequence). V lost 3 bases, J lost 5 bases, and 13 bases lay in between. CDR3 length equals 14 residues. CDR3 sequence (DNA): TGTGCCAGCAGCTTGCGGGGGAAAGGGACTGAAGCTTTCTTT. It translates to CASSLRGKGTEAFF.

The genes are TRBV5-4 and TRBJ2-3; D not certain. Germline V lookup: CDR1 SGHNT, CDR2 YYREEE (reference sequence). The CDR3 covers 16 residues. The V and J ends lost 4 bases and 2 bases respectively, with 17 bases between them. The CDR3 nucleotides are TGTGCCAGCAGCCCCGAGCGTCGGATCACCACAGATACGCAGTATTTT. Translating gives CASSPERRITTDTQYF.

The chain links TRBV5-1 to TRBJ2-3, with TRBD1 as a possible D gene (6 bases). Germline-derived CDR1 and CDR2 are SGHRS and YFSETQ. V was pared by 2 bases and J by 3 bases, with 10 bases between. The CDR3 extends over 14 amino acids. The CDR3, as DNA: TGCGCCAGCAGCTTTGACAGGAGTACAGATACGCAGTATTTT. It translates to CASSFDRSTDTQYF.

The chain uses TRBV18 and TRBJ1-3; D might be TRBD1 (5 bases). Trimming cost V 3 bases and J 6 bases, with 12 bases left between them. The germline gives CDR1 KGHSH, CDR2 LQKENI. The CDR3 loop spans 14 amino acids. For the CDR3, the DNA is TGTGCCAGCTCACCCCAGGACAATTTAAACACCATATATTTT. Encoded protein: CASSPQDNLNTIYF. Together with reference TRBV18 and TRBJ1-3, the CDR3 gives the full variable domain: NAGVMQNPRHLVRRRGQEARLRCSPMKGHSHVYWYRQLPEEGLKFMVYLQKENIIDESGMPKERFSAEFPKEGPSILRIQQVVRGDSAAYFCASSPQDNLNTIYFGEGSWLTVV.

This chain links TRBV28 with TRBJ2-5; 8 bases fit TRBD1. CDR3 length: 16 amino acids. The ends lost 2 bases at V and 1 base at J; junction bases unmatched: 6. Germline-derived CDR1 and CDR2 are MDHEN and SYDVKM. The CDR3 DNA reads as TGTGCCAGCAGTTTAAGAGACAGGGGTCCCCAAGAGACCCAGTACTTC. It specifies CASSLRDRGPQETQYF.

The rearrangement joins TRBV28 to TRBJ1-1; no reliable D call. V lost 7 bases to trimming and J lost 6 bases, with 12 bases between them. The germline gives CDR1 MDHEN, CDR2 SYDVKM. The CDR3 loop spans 12 amino acids. CDR3: CASIHIGAEAFF. The CDR3, as DNA: TGTGCCAGCATCCACATCGGAGCTGAAGCTTTCTTT.

This chain links TRBV27 with TRBJ1-6, with D tentatively TRBD1 (6 bases). Germline values: CDR1 MNHEY, CDR2 SMNVEV (reference sequence). The ends were cut back, 4 bases at V and 9 bases at J, with 19 bases in the middle. The CDR3 contains 16 residues. The CDR3, as DNA: TGTGCCAGCAGTTCCTCTCGCGGGGGGCAGGGTTCACCCCTCCACTTT. This translates into CASSSSRGGQGSPLHF.

V gene TRBV10-3 combines with J gene TRBJ1-5, with D tentatively TRBD1 (5 bases). The germline V and J ends were trimmed by 3 bases and 4 bases, with 16 bases remaining between them. CDR3 length equals 16 residues. Germline CDR1 and CDR2: ENHRY and SYGVKD. The CDR3 sequence is CAISDQAGVRNQPQHF. As DNA, the CDR3 is TGTGCCATCAGTGATCAGGCGGGGGTTCGTAATCAGCCCCAGCATTTT.

The rearrangement joins TRBV6-6 to TRBJ1-1; no reliable D call. The CDR3 loop spans 12 amino acids. Germline CDR1 reads MNHNY; CDR2 reads SVGAGI (reference sequence). With 6 bases removed from V and 2 bases from J, the gap between germline ends came to 7 bases. CDR3 sequence: CASRGSNTEAFF. The CDR3 DNA follows: TGTGCCAGCAGGGGGAGTAACACTGAAGCTTTCTTT.

V is TRBV7-9 and J is TRBJ2-5, with D perhaps matching TRBD1 (5 bases). V lost 3 bases and J 2 bases, leaving 16 bases between the germline ends. CDR1 is SEHNR, CDR2 FQNEAQ, per germline (reference sequence). The CDR3 is made up of 16 amino acids. CDR3 sequence: CASSFPQGNSQETQYF. The CDR3 coding sequence is TGTGCCAGCAGCTTTCCCCAGGGCAATTCTCAAGAGACCCAGTACTTC.

V and J are TRBV27 and TRBJ1-2; 7 bases line up with TRBD1. This CDR3 is 14 amino acids long. The germline V gene has CDR1 MNHEY and CDR2 SMNVEV (reference sequence). V shed 6 bases, J shed 1 base, and the junction held 5 bases outside the gene matches. CDR3 nucleotides: TGTGCCAGCAGGAGGACAGGACTTAACTATGGCTACACCTTC. Protein sequence: CASRRTGLNYGYTF.

This chain uses TRBV6-5 with TRBJ1-2; 9 bases line up with TRBD1. V gave up 0 bases and J gave up 7 bases; unmatched junction bases: 3. Looked up from germline, CDR1 is MNHEY and CDR2 is SVGAGI. The CDR3 runs to 14 residues. The DNA of the CDR3 is TGTGCCAGCAGTTACTCGGGACAGGGACCTGGCTACACCTTC. Translation gives CASSYSGQGPGYTF.

About this clone: One end of the junction is discordant with germline, which a read error may explain. J is TRBJ1-1 and V is TRBV19, with TRBD1 matching over 7 bases. Looked up from germline, CDR1 is LNHDA and CDR2 is SQIVND (reference sequence). This CDR3 has 14 residues. The CDR3 sequence: CASCITGENTEAFF. CDR3 nucleotides: TGTGCCAGTTGTATAACAGGGGAAAACACTGAAGCTTTCTTT.

This clone was recorded once. The rearrangement joins TRBV3-1 (or the pseudogene TRBV3-2) to TRBJ1-2, with 8 bases that match TRBD1. Germline V CDR1 and CDR2: LGHDT, YNNKEL (reference sequence). The CDR3 consists of 14 residues. The ends lost 6 bases at V and 3 bases at J; junction bases unmatched: 6. For the CDR3, the DNA is TGTGCCAGCAGTCAGACAGGGGAAGACTATGGCTACACCTTC. Translating it yields CASSQTGEDYGYTF.

V is TRBV6-1 and J is TRBJ1-2, with D possibly TRBD1 on 5 matching bases. V was shortened by 2 bases and J by 2 bases, with 12 bases between the two germline ends. This CDR3 spans 15 amino acids. Germline V gene lookup returns CDR1 MNHNS and CDR2 SASEGT. The CDR3 DNA reads as TGTGCCAGCAGTGAATTAGGAGGGGACAACTATGGCTACACCTTC. Residues: CASSELGGDNYGYTF.

This clone was detected a few times. V gene TRBV14 combines with J gene TRBJ2-7; 15 nucleotides align to TRBD2. In germline, CDR1 is SGHDN, CDR2 FVKESK. CDR3 length: 17 amino acids. With 4 bases clipped from V and 5 bases from J, the junction kept 9 bases outside the gene matches. CDR3: CASSPLGTSGRLDEQYF. The CDR3 DNA sequence: TGTGCCAGCAGCCCCCTCGGGACTAGCGGGAGGCTCGACGAGCAGTACTTC.

The chain employs TRBV6-6 and TRBJ1-5; 7 bases are shared with TRBD1. The germline CDR1 and CDR2 sequences are MNHNY and SVGAGI (reference sequence). The CDR3 length is 14 residues. V was pared by 4 bases and J by 6 bases, with 6 bases of the junction left unmatched. CDR3 DNA: TGTGCCAGCAGTTCCATGACAGGGTTTCAGCCCCAGCATTTT. Its protein product is CASSSMTGFQPQHF.